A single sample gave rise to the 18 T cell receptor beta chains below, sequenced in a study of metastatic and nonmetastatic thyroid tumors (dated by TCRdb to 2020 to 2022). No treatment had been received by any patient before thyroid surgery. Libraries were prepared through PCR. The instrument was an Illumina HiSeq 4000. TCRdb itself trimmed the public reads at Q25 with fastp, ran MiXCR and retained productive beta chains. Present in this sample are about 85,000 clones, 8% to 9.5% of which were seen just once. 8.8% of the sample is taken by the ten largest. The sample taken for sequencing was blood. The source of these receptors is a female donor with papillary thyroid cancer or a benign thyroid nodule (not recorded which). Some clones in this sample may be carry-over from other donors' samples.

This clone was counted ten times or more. The CDR3 DNA reads TGTGCCAGCGTCGGGGGGGGGCCATCAGATACGCAGTATTTT. Translated: CASVGGGPSDTQYF. The chain recombines TRBV12-3 or TRBV12-4 with TRBJ2-3; 8 bases are shared with TRBD2. Trimming took 8 bases from V and 4 from J; bases not matched to a gene: 8. The CDR3 sequence is 14 residues long.

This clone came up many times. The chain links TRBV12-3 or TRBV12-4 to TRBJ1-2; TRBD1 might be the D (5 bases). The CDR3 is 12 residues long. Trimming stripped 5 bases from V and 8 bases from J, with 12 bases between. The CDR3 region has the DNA TGTGCCAGCAGTACAGGAAGAGAGGGCTACACCTTC. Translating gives CASSTGREGYTF.

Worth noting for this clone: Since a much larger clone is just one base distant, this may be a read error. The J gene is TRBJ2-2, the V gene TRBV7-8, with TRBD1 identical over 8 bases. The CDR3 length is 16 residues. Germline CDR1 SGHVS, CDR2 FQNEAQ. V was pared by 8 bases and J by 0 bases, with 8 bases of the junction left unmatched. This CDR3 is CASGPNRGANTGELFF. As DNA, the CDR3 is TGTGCCAGCGGCCCAAACAGGGGGGCGAACACCGGGGAGCTGTTTTTT.

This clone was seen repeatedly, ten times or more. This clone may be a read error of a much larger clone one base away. The CDR3, as DNA: TGCGCCAGCAGCTCGACAGGGCGCGAGCAGTACTTC. Its protein is CASSSTGREQYF. The gene calls are TRBV5-1 and TRBJ2-7; 7 positions match TRBD1. The germline CDR1 and CDR2 sequences are SGHRS and YFSETQ. The CDR3 contains 12 residues. V shed 3 bases and J 6 bases; nucleotides not matched to a gene: 3.

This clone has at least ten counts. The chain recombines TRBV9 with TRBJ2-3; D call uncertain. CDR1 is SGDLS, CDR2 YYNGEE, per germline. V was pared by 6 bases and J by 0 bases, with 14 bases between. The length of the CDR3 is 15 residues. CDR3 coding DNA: TGTGCCAGCACCTCCCTAGGAGCTAGCACAGATACGCAGTATTTT. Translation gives CASTSLGASTDTQYF.

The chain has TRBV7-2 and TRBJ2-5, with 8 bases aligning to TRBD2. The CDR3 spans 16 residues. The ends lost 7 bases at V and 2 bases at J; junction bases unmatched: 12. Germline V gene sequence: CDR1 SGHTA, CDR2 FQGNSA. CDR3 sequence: CASTFQRGGTQETQYF. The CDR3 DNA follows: TGTGCCAGCACCTTCCAACGGGGGGGAACTCAAGAGACCCAGTACTTC.

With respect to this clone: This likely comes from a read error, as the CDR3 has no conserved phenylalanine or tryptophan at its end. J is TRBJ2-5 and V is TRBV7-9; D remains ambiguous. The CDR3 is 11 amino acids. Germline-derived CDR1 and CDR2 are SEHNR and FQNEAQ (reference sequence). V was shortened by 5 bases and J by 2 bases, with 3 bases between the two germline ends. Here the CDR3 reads CASSRQETQYL. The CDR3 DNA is TGTGCCAGCAGCCGACAAGAGACCCAGTACCTC.

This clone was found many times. CDR3 bases: TGTGCCAGCAGTTTATTGTCTAGGGGGAATGAGCAGTTCTTC. Translated, it gives CASSLLSRGNEQFF. The genes are TRBV27 and TRBJ2-1; D possibly corresponds to TRBD1 (6 bases). This CDR3 is built from 14 residues. The V gene lost 1 base and the J gene lost 7 bases, with 11 bases spanning the gap. CDR1 is MNHEY and CDR2 is SMNVEV in the germline V gene (reference sequence).

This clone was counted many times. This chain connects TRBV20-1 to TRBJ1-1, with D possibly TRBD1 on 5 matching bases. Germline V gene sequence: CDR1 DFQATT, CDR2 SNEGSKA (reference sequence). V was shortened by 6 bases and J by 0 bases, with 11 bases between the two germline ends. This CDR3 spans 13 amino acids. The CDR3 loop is CSARQTMNTEAFF. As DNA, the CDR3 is TGCAGTGCGCGACAGACCATGAACACTGAAGCTTTCTTT.

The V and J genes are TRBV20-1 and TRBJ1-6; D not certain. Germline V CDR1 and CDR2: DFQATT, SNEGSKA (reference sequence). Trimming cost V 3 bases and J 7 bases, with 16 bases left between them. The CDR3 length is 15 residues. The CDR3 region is CSASAMEYGNSPLHF. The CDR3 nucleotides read TGCAGTGCTAGCGCCATGGAGTACGGGAATTCACCCCTCCACTTT.

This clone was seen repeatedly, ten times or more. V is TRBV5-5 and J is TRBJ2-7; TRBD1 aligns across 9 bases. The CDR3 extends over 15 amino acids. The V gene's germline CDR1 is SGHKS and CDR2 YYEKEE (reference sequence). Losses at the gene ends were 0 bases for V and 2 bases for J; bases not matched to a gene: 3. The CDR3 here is CASSLAGQGTYEQYF. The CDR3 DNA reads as TGTGCCAGCAGCTTGGCGGGACAGGGTACCTACGAGCAGTACTTC.

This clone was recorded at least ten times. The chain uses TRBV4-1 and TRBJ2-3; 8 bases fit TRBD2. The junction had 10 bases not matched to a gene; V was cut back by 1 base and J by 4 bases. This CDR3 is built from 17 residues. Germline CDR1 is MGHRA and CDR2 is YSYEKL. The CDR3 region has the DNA TGCGCCAGCAGCCAAGGGAGAGCGGGGGCCGGGGCAGATACGCAGTATTTT. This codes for CASSQGRAGAGADTQYF.

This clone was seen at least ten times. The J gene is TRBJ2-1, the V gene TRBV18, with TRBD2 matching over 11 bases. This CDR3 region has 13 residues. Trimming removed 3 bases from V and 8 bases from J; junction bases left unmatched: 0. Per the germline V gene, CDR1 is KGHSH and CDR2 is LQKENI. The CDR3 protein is CASSPSGGDEQFF. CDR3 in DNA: TGTGCCAGCTCACCTAGCGGGGGGGATGAGCAGTTCTTC.

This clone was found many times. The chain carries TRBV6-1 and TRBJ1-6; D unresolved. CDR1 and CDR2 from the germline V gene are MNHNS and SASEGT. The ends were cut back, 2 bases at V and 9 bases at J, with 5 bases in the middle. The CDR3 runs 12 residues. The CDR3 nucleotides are TGTGCCAGCAGTGAATTCAGTTCACCCCTCCACTTT. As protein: CASSEFSSPLHF.

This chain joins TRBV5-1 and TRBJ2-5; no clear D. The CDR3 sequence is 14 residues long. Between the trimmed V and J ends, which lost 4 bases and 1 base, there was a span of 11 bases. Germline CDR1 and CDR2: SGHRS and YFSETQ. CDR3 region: CASSIQPLQETQYF. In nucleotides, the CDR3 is TGCGCCAGCAGCATACAGCCCCTCCAAGAGACCCAGTACTTC.

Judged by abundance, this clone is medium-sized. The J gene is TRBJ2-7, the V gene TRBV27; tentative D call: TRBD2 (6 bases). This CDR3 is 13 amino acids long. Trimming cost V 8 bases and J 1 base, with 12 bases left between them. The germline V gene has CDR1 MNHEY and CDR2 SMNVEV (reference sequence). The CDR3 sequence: CASDSGRSYEQYF. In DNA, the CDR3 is TGTGCCAGCGACTCCGGGAGATCCTACGAGCAGTACTTC.

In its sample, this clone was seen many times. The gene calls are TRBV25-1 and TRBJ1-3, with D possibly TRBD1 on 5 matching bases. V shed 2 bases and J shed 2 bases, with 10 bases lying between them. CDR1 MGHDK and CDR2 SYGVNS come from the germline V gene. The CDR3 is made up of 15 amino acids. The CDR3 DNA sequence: TGTGCCAGCAGTGAAGCCCGGGGGGCTGGAAACACCATATATTTT. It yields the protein CASSEARGAGNTIYF. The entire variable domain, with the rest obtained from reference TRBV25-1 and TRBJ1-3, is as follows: EADIYQTPRYLVIGTGKKITLECSQTMGHDKMYWYQQDPGMELHLIHYSYGVNSTEKGDLSSESTVSRIRTEHFPLTLESARPSHTSQYLCASSEARGAGNTIYFGEGSWLTVV.

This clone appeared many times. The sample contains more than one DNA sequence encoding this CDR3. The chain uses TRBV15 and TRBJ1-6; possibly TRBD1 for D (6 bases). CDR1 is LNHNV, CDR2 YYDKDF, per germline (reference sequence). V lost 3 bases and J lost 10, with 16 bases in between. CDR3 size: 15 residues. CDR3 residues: CATSRDSRGGSPLHF. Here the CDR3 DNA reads TGTGCCACCAGCAGGGACTCCAGGGGCGGATCACCCCTCCACTTT.